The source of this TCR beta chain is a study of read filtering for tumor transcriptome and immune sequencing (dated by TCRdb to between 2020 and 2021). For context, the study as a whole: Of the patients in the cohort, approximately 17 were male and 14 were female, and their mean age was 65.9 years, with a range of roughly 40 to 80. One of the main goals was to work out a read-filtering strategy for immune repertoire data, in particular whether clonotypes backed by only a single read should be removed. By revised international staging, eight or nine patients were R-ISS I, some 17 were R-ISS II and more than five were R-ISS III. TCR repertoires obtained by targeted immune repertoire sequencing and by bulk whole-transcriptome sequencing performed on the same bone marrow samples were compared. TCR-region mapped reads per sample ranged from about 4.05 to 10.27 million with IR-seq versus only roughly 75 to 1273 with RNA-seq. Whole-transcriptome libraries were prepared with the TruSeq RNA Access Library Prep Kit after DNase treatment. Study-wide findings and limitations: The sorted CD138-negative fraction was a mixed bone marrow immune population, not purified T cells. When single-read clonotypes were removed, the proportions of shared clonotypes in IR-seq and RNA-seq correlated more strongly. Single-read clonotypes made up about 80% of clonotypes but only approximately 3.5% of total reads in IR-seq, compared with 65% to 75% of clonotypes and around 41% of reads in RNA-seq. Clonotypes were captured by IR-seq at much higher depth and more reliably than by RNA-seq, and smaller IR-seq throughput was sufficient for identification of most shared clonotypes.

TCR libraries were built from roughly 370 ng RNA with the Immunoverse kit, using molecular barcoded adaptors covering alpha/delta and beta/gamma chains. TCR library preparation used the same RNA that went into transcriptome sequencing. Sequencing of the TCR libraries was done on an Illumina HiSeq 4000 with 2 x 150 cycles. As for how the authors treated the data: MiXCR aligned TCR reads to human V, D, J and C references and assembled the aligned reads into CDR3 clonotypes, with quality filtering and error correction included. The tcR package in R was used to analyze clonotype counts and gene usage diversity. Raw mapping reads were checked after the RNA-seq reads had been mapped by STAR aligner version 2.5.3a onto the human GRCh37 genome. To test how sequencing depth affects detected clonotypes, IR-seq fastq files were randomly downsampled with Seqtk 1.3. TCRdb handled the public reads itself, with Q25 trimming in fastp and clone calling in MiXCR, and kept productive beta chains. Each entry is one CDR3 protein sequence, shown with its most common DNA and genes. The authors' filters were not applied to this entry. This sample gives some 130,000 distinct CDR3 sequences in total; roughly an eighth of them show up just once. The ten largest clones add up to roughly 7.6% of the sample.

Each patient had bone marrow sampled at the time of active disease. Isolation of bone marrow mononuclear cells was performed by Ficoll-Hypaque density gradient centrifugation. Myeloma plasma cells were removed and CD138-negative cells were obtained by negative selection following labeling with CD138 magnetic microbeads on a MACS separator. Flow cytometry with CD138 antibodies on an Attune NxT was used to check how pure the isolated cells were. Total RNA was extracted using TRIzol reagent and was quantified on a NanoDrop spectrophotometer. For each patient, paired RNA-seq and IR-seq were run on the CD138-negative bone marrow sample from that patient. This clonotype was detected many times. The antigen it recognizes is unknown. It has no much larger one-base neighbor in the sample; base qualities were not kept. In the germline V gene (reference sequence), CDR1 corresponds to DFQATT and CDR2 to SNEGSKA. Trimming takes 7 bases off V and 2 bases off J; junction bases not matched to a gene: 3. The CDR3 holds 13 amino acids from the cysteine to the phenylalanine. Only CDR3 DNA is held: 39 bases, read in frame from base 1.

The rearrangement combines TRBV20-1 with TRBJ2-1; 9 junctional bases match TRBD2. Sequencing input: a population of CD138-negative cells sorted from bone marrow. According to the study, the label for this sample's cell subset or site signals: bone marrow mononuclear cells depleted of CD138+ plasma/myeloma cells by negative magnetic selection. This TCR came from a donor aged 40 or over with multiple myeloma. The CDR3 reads CSGAGGTYNEQFF. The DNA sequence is TGCAGTGGAGCGGGAGGCACCTACAATGAGCAGTTCTTC.